The 27 T cell receptor beta chains below were found in one sample sequenced in a study of spatial heterogeneity in lung cancer. Broader study findings: Expanded alpha and beta TCR counts within tumors tracked tumor mutation counts.

Specified time point: sample taken at primary tumor resection. Their target antigens are unknown. TCRdb re-derived calls from the 5' RACE reads in MiXCR, one entry per CDR3 protein. In the table there are approximately 16,000 distinct CDR3 sequences, 6.5% to 8.5% of which are singletons. Sequences were derived from lung tumor tissue, sampled at surgery. The receptors originated from a female donor with early-stage non-small cell lung cancer.

As concerns this clonotype: In a library made to pick up alpha chains, this beta chain is a stray read with a size that means little. This chain connects TRBV6-5 to TRBJ1-1; no clear D. The V gene lost 0 bases and the J gene lost 5 bases, with 19 bases spanning the gap. CDR3 size: 17 residues. CDR1 and CDR2 from the germline V gene are MNHEY and SVGAGI. CDR3 DNA: TGTGCCAGCAGTTACTCGAGGCCCCAAGCGGAGACAACTGAAGCTTTCTTT. Encoded protein: CASSYSRPQAETTEAFF.

At least ten counts were recorded for this clonotype. This beta chain is an unintended read in a library built for alpha chains; its size means little. The CDR3: CSATPRGGVTYEQYF. CDR3 coding DNA: TGCAGTGCTACCCCCCGGGGCGGGGTTACCTACGAGCAGTACTTC. This chain links TRBV20-1 with TRBJ2-7; D perhaps matches TRBD2 (6 bases). The length of the CDR3 is 15 residues. Per the germline V gene, CDR1 is DFQATT and CDR2 is SNEGSKA (reference sequence). V was shortened by 4 bases and J by 2 bases, with 18 bases between the two germline ends.

As to this clonotype: This beta chain was picked up by a library intended for alpha chains and is off target, so its count carries little meaning. The chain uses TRBV28 and TRBJ2-7, with a tentative D call TRBD2 (6 bases). From germline, CDR1 is MDHEN and CDR2 SYDVKM. V was cut by 7 bases and J by 2 bases, with 15 bases left in between. This CDR3 region has 14 residues. CDR3 amino acids: CASKLGGGTYEQYF. The CDR3 DNA reads as TGTGCCAGCAAATTAGGTGGGGGGACCTACGAGCAGTACTTC.

The sample holds many counts of this clonotype. This beta chain was picked up by a library intended for alpha chains and is off target, so its count carries little meaning. The V and J genes are TRBV5-1 and TRBJ1-4, with 7 bases matching TRBD1. The V and J ends lost 4 bases and 6 bases, in that order; junction bases with no gene match: 6. Germline V gives CDR1 SGHRS, CDR2 YFSETQ. The CDR3 runs 14 residues. DNA of the CDR3: TGCGCCAGCAGCGCCGGACAGGACTATGAAAAACTGTTTTTT. Translated: CASSAGQDYEKLFF.

This clonotype is judged medium-sized. This beta chain is off target for a library built for alpha chains, so its abundance means little. The rearrangement joins TRBV10-3 to TRBJ1-2; D ambiguous. Germline values: CDR1 ENHRY, CDR2 SYGVKD. CDR3 length: 11 residues. Trimming cost V 7 bases and J 6 bases, with 9 bases left between them. CDR3 sequence (DNA): TGTGCCATCACCAATAGCCATGGCTACACCTTC. This gives the protein CAITNSHGYTF.

This clonotype showed up many times. This beta chain slipped into a library made for alpha chains as a stray read, so its size is not meaningful. The chain couples TRBV7-3 to TRBJ2-3; perhaps TRBD1 as D (7 bases). Between the trimmed V and J ends, which lost 5 bases and 1 base, there was a span of 22 bases. The CDR3 consists of 18 residues. CDR1 is SGHTA and CDR2 is FQGTGA in the germline V gene. The CDR3 DNA is TGTGCCAGCAGCGACATCATAGGCAGGGGGGATGGCACAGATACGCAGTATTTT. It specifies CASSDIIGRGDGTDTQYF.

Relative to its sample, this clonotype is medium-sized. As an off-target read in a library built for alpha chains, this beta chain has a frequency of little significance. The rearrangement uses TRBV4-2 and TRBJ2-3, with TRBD1 as a possible D gene (5 bases). The CDR3 is made up of 14 amino acids. Germline V CDR1 and CDR2: LGHNA, YNFKEQ. Trimming took off 0 bases at V and 1 base at J, with 5 bases between the two ends. CDR3 bases: TGTGCCAGCAGCCAAGACAGGGGCACAGATACGCAGTATTTT. Its translation: CASSQDRGTDTQYF.

This clonotype showed up many times. With the library built for alpha chains, this beta chain is off target and its frequency is not meaningful. The chain is built from TRBV9 and TRBJ1-2; TRBD1 might be the D (6 bases). CDR1 is SGDLS and CDR2 is YYNGEE in the germline V gene. The CDR3 spans 15 residues. V dropped 0 bases and J dropped 3 bases, with 12 bases sitting between them. CDR3 DNA: TGTGCCAGCAGCGTAGATGGTTCAGGGGACTATGGCTACACCTTC. Amino acid sequence: CASSVDGSGDYGYTF.

This clonotype appeared many times. This beta chain is a stray sequence in a library constructed for alpha chains; its clone size is not meaningful. The rearrangement joins TRBV25-1 to TRBJ2-1; 11 bases agree with TRBD1. The trim removed 7 bases at V and 6 bases at J, leaving 8 bases unmatched. Germline CDR1 and CDR2: MGHDK and SYGVNS. The CDR3 contains 15 residues. In nucleotides, the CDR3 is TGTGCCAGCATCCCGGACAGGGGGCGGGGCAATGAGCAGTTCTTC. This gives the protein CASIPDRGRGNEQFF.

This clonotype qualifies as medium-sized. This beta chain is an unintended read in a library built for alpha chains; its size means little. The rearrangement links TRBV29-1 to TRBJ1-5, with 7 nucleotides matching TRBD1. This CDR3 has 13 amino acids. V lost 5 bases, J lost 4 bases, and 5 bases stayed unmatched. Per germline, CDR1 SQVTM and CDR2 ANQGSEA. CDR3 region: CSVLGQPNQPQHF. As DNA, the CDR3 is TGCAGCGTTCTGGGACAGCCAAATCAGCCCCAGCATTTT.

This clonotype was seen many times. Being off target in a library aimed at alpha chains, this beta chain has a size of little meaning. The chain employs TRBV6-2 or TRBV6-3 and TRBJ2-2; tentative D call: TRBD2 (6 bases). The CDR3 runs 14 residues. Germline V gene data show CDR1 as MNHEY and CDR2 as SVGEGT. Deletions cut 10 bases from V and 3 bases from J, with 15 bases between. The CDR3 bases are TGTGCCACCTCCCGGGACTGGCACACCGGGGAGCTGTTTTTT. It yields the protein CATSRDWHTGELFF.

This clonotype has a count of ten or more. The library was designed around alpha chains, so this beta chain is a stray read whose abundance carries little weight. This sequence joins TRBV28 and TRBJ2-7; 9 bases fit TRBD2. The CDR3 loop spans 15 amino acids. Germline V gene data show CDR1 as MDHEN and CDR2 as SYDVKM. With V trimmed by 5 bases and J by 3 bases, 8 bases remained unmatched. For the CDR3, the DNA is TGTGCCAGCAGTCCGCGGCGGGGGGGCCTCTACGAGCAGTACTTC. It translates to CASSPRRGGLYEQYF.

With respect to this clonotype: The size of this beta chain means little, since it is a stray read in a library made for alpha chains. CDR3 coding DNA: TGTGCCACCGATGAATGGGATAGCGGGGTTAAGCAGTACTTC. Amino acids: CATDEWDSGVKQYF. The chain recombines TRBV6-1 with TRBJ2-7, with 8 bases identical to TRBD2. The germline gives CDR1 MNHNS, CDR2 SASEGT. With V trimmed by 10 bases and J by 8 bases, 16 bases remained unmatched. The CDR3 is 14 amino acids.

This clonotype was detected ten times or more. This beta chain was picked up by a library intended for alpha chains and is off target, so its count carries little meaning. V and J are TRBV7-9 and TRBJ2-5; D is possibly TRBD1 (5 bases). The V end lost 7 bases, the J end lost 9 bases, and 6 bases lay between the germline ends. The CDR3 is made up of 9 amino acids. The germline CDR1 and CDR2 sequences are SEHNR and FQNEAQ (reference sequence). The CDR3 loop reads CASKGAQYF. DNA of the CDR3: TGTGCCAGCAAAGGGGCCCAGTACTTC.

This clonotype was recorded a few times. For a library built for alpha chains, this beta chain is a stray read; little rests on its size. This chain joins TRBV11-2 and TRBJ2-1; no reliable D call. CDR3 length: 16 amino acids. Trimming stripped 5 bases from V and 2 bases from J, with 16 bases between. Looked up from germline, CDR1 is SGHAT and CDR2 is FQNNGV. The CDR3 is CASSQTGQVTYNEQFF. The CDR3 nucleotides are TGTGCCAGCAGCCAGACCGGGCAAGTGACCTACAATGAGCAGTTCTTC.

Notes on this clonotype: Since it is a stray read in a library aimed at alpha chains, this beta chain has a size that is not meaningful. The rearrangement joins TRBV24-1 to TRBJ2-3; 7 bases map to TRBD1. The CDR3 sequence is 16 residues long. Per the germline V gene, CDR1 is KGHDR and CDR2 is SFDVKD. The V and J ends lost 4 bases and 0 bases, in that order; junction bases with no gene match: 6. CDR3 bases: TGTGCCACCAGTGAAGAGACAGGGTCTAGCACAGATACGCAGTATTTT. Residues: CATSEETGSSTDTQYF.

This clonotype occurred many times. The library was designed around alpha chains, so this beta chain is a stray read whose abundance carries little weight. The gene calls are TRBV28 and TRBJ2-7; maybe TRBD1 (5 bases). Trimming took off 8 bases at V and 2 bases at J, with 22 bases between the two ends. Germline lookup yields CDR1 MDHEN and CDR2 SYDVKM. The CDR3 extends over 16 amino acids. The CDR3 DNA reads TGTGCCAGCCCACCGACCCGACAGTTCCCCCCCTACGAGCAGTACTTC. It translates to CASPPTRQFPPYEQYF.

This clonotype appeared many times. A library prepared for alpha chains yielded this beta chain as an off-target read; its size is of little meaning. The rearrangement links TRBV20-1 to TRBJ2-1; TRBD2 matches at 11 bases. The CDR3 length is 19 residues. CDR1 DFQATT and CDR2 SNEGSKA come from the germline V gene (reference sequence). The junction had 15 bases not matched to a gene; V was cut back by 1 base and J by 4 bases. CDR3 DNA: TGCAGTGCTAGAGTCTCTCCCGTAGCGGGGGGGCTCCTATACAATGAGCAGTTCTTC. Translation gives CSARVSPVAGGLLYNEQFF.

Turning to this clonotype: The library was built for alpha chains, so this beta chain is an off-target read and its size means little. This rearrangement joins TRBV7-8 to TRBJ1-6; a possible D gene is TRBD1 (6 bases). CDR1 and CDR2 from the germline V gene are SGHVS and FQNEAQ. There are 15 residues in the CDR3. V lost 0 bases and J lost 3, with 6 bases in between. CDR3 protein: CASSLAGGYNSPLHF. The CDR3 region has the DNA TGTGCCAGCAGCTTAGCAGGGGGCTATAATTCACCCCTCCACTTT.

The sample holds many counts of this clonotype. This beta chain is an off-target read within a library intended for alpha chains, so its frequency means little. The gene calls are TRBV19 and TRBJ2-1, with a weak D call TRBD1 (5 bases). This CDR3 is 15 amino acids long. Trimming removed 3 bases at V and 2 bases at J, with 11 bases between. The germline gives CDR1 LNHDA, CDR2 SQIVND (reference sequence). The CDR3 reads CASSMTANAYNEQFF. For the CDR3, the DNA is TGTGCCAGTAGTATGACAGCGAACGCCTACAATGAGCAGTTCTTC. Full variable domain (remainder filled in from reference TRBV19 and TRBJ2-1): DGGITQSPKYLFRKEGQNVTLSCEQNLNHDAMYWYRQDPGQGLRLIYYSQIVNDFQKGDIAEGYSVSREKKESFPLTVTSAQKNPTAFYLCASSMTANAYNEQFFGPGTRLTVL.

This clonotype was picked up many times. This beta chain is an unintended read in a library built for alpha chains; its size means little. The chain carries TRBV6-5 and TRBJ1-1; D might be TRBD1 (5 bases). This CDR3 has 14 residues. The V and J ends lost 6 bases and 5 bases respectively, with 16 bases between them. Germline values: CDR1 MNHEY, CDR2 SVGAGI. CDR3 residues: CASSPSRGGTEAFF. The CDR3 DNA reads as TGTGCCAGCAGCCCTTCCCGGGGCGGGACTGAAGCTTTCTTT.

This clonotype was recorded at least ten times. Found in a library prepared for alpha chains, this beta chain is an off-target read, and its abundance has little meaning. This chain joins TRBV10-3 and TRBJ2-7; weak D call: TRBD1 (5 bases). This CDR3 spans 14 amino acids. Between the trimmed V and J ends, which lost 2 bases and 2 bases, there was a span of 10 bases. The germline V gene encodes CDR1 ENHRY and CDR2 SYGVKD. The chain's CDR3 is CAISEMQGPYEQYF. The DNA of the CDR3 is TGTGCCATCAGTGAGATGCAGGGCCCCTACGAGCAGTACTTC.

About this clonotype itself: Little can be read into the size of this beta chain, an off-target read in a library designed for alpha chains. The chain uses TRBV11-2 and TRBJ2-3, with D perhaps given as TRBD1 or TRBD2 (5 bases each). This CDR3 is 15 amino acids long. Germline assignment: CDR1 SGHAT and CDR2 FQNNGV. V lost 1 base and J 9 bases, leaving 17 bases between the germline ends. CDR3 region: CASSLVAGASGTQYF. In DNA, the CDR3 is TGTGCCAGCAGCTTAGTTGCCGGGGCGTCCGGAACGCAGTATTTT.

In this sample, this clonotype turned up many times. This beta chain was picked up by a library intended for alpha chains and is off target, so its count carries little meaning. The chain has TRBV2 and TRBJ2-5, with 11 bases lining up with TRBD2. V dropped 2 bases and J dropped 4; count of bases not matched to a gene: 0. The germline gives CDR1 SNHLY, CDR2 FYNNEI. The CDR3 runs to 14 residues. CDR3 residues: CASSETSGGETQYF. The CDR3 DNA is TGTGCCAGCAGTGAAACTAGCGGGGGAGAGACCCAGTACTTC.

This clonotype has a count of ten or more. Little can be read into the size of this beta chain, an off-target read in a library designed for alpha chains. The V call is TRBV5-5, the J call TRBJ1-3; no firm D call. CDR1 is SGHKS, CDR2 YYEKEE, per germline (reference sequence). The CDR3 runs 16 residues. The V gene lost 0 bases and the J gene lost 0 bases, with 10 bases spanning the gap. The CDR3 DNA sequence: TGTGCCAGCAGCTTGGACCGAGTGGGCTCTGGAAACACCATATATTTT. It is translated as CASSLDRVGSGNTIYF.

This clonotype was seen a few times. The library was designed around alpha chains, so this beta chain is a stray read whose abundance carries little weight. The chain is built from TRBV20-1 and TRBJ2-7; D may be TRBD1 (7 bases). The CDR3 loop spans 15 amino acids. Trimming left V 4 bases short and J 2 bases short, with 18 bases between. Germline CDR1 is DFQATT and CDR2 is SNEGSKA (reference sequence). The CDR3 spells CSAIRQGGFPYEQYF. The CDR3 DNA sequence: TGCAGTGCTATACGACAGGGAGGTTTTCCCTACGAGCAGTACTTC.

This clonotype was counted ten times or more. The library was designed around alpha chains, so this beta chain is a stray read whose abundance carries little weight. V usage is TRBV9 and J usage is TRBJ2-2; possibly TRBD1 for D (5 bases). Trimming took 0 bases from V and 6 from J, leaving 9 bases between them. The CDR3 has 14 residues. The germline gives CDR1 SGDLS, CDR2 YYNGEE. CDR3 loop: CASSVGPGSGELFF. The CDR3 coding sequence is TGTGCCAGCAGCGTAGGACCAGGGTCCGGGGAGCTGTTTTTT.